This is a list of T cell receptor beta chains from one sample in a study of blood T cells in healthy people across ages. Via MiXCR, TCRdb re-called the 5' RACE reads, giving one row per CDR3 protein. The sample has some 900,000 distinct CDR3 sequences, around 46% seen once. Sequenced sample: blood. These receptors all stem from a man aged 30 to 39 in good health. The CDR3 runs from the conserved cysteine through the conserved F or W. D genes are given only for firm matches. A clone size is listed for some rows: how often the clone was seen (once, few, many), or a class if it is expanded.

CDR3nt	CDR3aa	d_gene	abundance	j_gene	v_gene
TGTGCCAGCAGCAGCGAGGGGGCAGGCTCCTACAATGAGCAGTTCTTC	CASSSEGAGSYNEQFF	NA	NA	TRBJ2-1	TRBV21-1
TGTGCCAGCAGCTTACGGCTGGGTAAAACAGATACGCAGTATTTT	CASSLRLGKTDTQYF	NA	NA	TRBJ2-3	TRBV7-2
TGTGCCAGCAGTATACCACAGGGGGGGTCCTACGAGCAGTACTTC	CASSIPQGGSYEQYF	NA	few	TRBJ2-7	TRBV28
TGCGCCAGCAGCGAAAGACAGGGGAAGAACACTGAAGCTTTCTTT	CASSERQGKNTEAFF	TRBD1	NA	TRBJ1-1	TRBV5-1
TGTGCCACCAGCAGAGATACGACAGCCGAAGCTTTCTTT	CATSRDTTAEAFF	NA	NA	TRBJ1-1	TRBV15
TGCGCCAGCAGCTTGGATCCGGACAGGGGCAGGGATGGCTACACCTTC	CASSLDPDRGRDGYTF	TRBD1	NA	TRBJ1-2	TRBV5-1
TGTGCCATCAGAAGCACTAGCGGGGGGAGCACAGATACGCAGTATTTT	CAIRSTSGGSTDTQYF	TRBD2	many	TRBJ2-3	TRBV10-3
TGTGCCAGCCCGACAGTCATCATAACGGCTAGCACAGATACGCAGTATTTT	CASPTVIITASTDTQYF	NA	NA	TRBJ2-3	TRBV21-1
TGTGCCAGCAGTTTATTCGGGAGAGGGGGGAACATTCAGTACTTC	CASSLFGRGGNIQYF	NA	few	TRBJ2-4	TRBV12-3/TRBV12-4
TGTGCCATCAGTGAGGAACGGACAGGGGCTCTGAGTGCGGAGCAGTACTTC	CAISEERTGALSAEQYF	TRBD1	NA	TRBJ2-5	TRBV10-3
TGTGCCAGCAGCTCATCCCGGGGCCGCAATCAGCCCCAGCATTTT	CASSSSRGRNQPQHF	NA	few	TRBJ1-5	TRBV7-2
TGTGCCAGCAGCACTTTGAGGGAGACCCAGTACTTC	CASSTLRETQYF	NA	many	TRBJ2-5	TRBV3-1
TGTGCCAGCGTGCGAAGCGGGGTACTCATAGGGACCCAGTACTTC	CASVRSGVLIGTQYF	TRBD2	NA	TRBJ2-5	TRBV2
TGTGCCAGCTCGGAGAGTGAAAAACTGTTTTTT	CASSESEKLFF	NA	NA	TRBJ1-4	TRBV7-9
TGTGCCAGCAGCTTATTTCGGCTAAAAGAGACCCAGTACTTC	CASSLFRLKETQYF	NA	NA	TRBJ2-5	TRBV7-2
TGCGCCAGCAGCCCAGGGGGACGGGAGCAAGCTTTCTTT	CASSPGGREQAFF	TRBD1	NA	TRBJ1-1	TRBV5-1
TGTGCCAGCAGCCGACCCGGGACAGGGGTTTACGAGCAGTACTTC	CASSRPGTGVYEQYF	TRBD1	many	TRBJ2-7	TRBV27
TGTGCCATCTCCGAGGACTATGGCTACACCTTC	CAISEDYGYTF	NA	few	TRBJ1-2	TRBV28
TGCAGCGCCACGGACAGGGGATTTGGTGAGCAGTTCTTC	CSATDRGFGEQFF	TRBD1	few	TRBJ2-1	TRBV29-1
TGTGCCAGCAGAAAAATAGCGGGGGCAGCCTCCAACAATGAGCAGTACTTC	CASRKIAGAASNNEQYF	TRBD2	NA	TRBJ2-5	TRBV2
TGTGCCACCAGCAGAGGTGACAGCTTAAGACAGCCCCAGCATTTT	CATSRGDSLRQPQHF	NA	NA	TRBJ1-5	TRBV15
TGTGCCAATGGGGAGGGGGCTCATCAGCCCCAGCATTTT	CANGEGAHQPQHF	TRBD1	NA	TRBJ1-5	TRBV10-3
TGTGCCAGCAGTGACCATGGCAGGGTCCCGATAGAGACCCAGTACTTC	CASSDHGRVPIETQYF	NA	few	TRBJ2-5	TRBV25-1
TGTGCCAGCCCCCGGGCGTCCTCAACTAATGAAAAACTGTTTTTT	CASPRASSTNEKLFF	NA	NA	TRBJ1-4	TRBV7-8
TGCGCCAGCCGCCCCCGGGCGGGGGGCACTGAAGCTTTCTTT	CASRPRAGGTEAFF	NA	once	TRBJ1-1	TRBV5-1
TGTGCCAGCAGCCTACTTAGAGCGGATAAAGAGACCCAGTACTTC	CASSLLRADKETQYF	NA	many	TRBJ2-5	TRBV7-3